The clone carrying this T cell receptor beta chain was detected many times. Its cognate antigen is unknown. Germline loops: CDR1 SGHVS, CDR2 FNYEAQ. This CDR3 has 14 amino acids. V was trimmed by 4 bases and J by 3 bases, leaving 13 bases between them. Together with a sample-barcoded 5' primer, a J-beta primer mix was included in a second PCR lasting roughly 6 to 12 cycles. TCRdb itself ran the 5' RACE reads through MiXCR, one entry per CDR3 protein. The table includes 850,000 to 950,000 distinct CDR3 sequences, around 26% detected once. These data come from a study of blood T cells in healthy people across ages. Background on the study: T cells yielded about one barcoded beta molecule per two cells through template switching.

Study-level findings and limits: Percentage of naive T cells showed a strong correlation with TCR beta diversity.

Sequencing input: blood. The J gene is TRBJ2-7, the V gene TRBV7-6; a possible D gene is TRBD2 (6 bases). This TCR was sampled from a woman aged 80 or over in good health. The DNA of the CDR3 is TGTGCCAGCAGCTCAGATCCCGGGAGCTACGAGCAGTACTTC. Protein sequence: CASSSDPGSYEQYF.